This entry is about one TCR beta chain. Method: immunoSEQ multiplex PCR; TCRdb's copy keeps in-frame clones and lacks some. Altogether about 260,000 clones are present, around 90% being singletons, with the ten largest covering about 3%. The age range of participants was 18 to 89 years, with residence in more than 20 US areas. Membership in each cohort depended on participant-reported clinical history. This record comes from a study of blood T cell repertoires in COVID-19. Study details: COVID-19 samples, acute and convalescent, were from the United States, Italy and Spain. Sources were T cells, B-cell-depleted T cells, or PBMCs; the material itself was cDNA or gDNA.

The germline V gene encodes CDR1 MDHEN and CDR2 SYDVKM. V dropped 5 bases and J dropped 2 bases, with 16 bases sitting between them. The CDR3 has 16 residues. The TCR originated in a woman between 45 and 65 years old who had recovered from COVID-19. This chain uses TRBV28 with TRBJ1-3, with a tentative D call TRBD1 (5 bases). Sequenced input: PBMCs or T cells enriched from blood (not recorded which). The CDR3 loop is CASSAITGITGNTIYF. For the CDR3, the DNA is TGTGCCAGCAGTGCCATAACAGGTATCACTGGAAACACCATATATTTT. Full variable domain (missing parts from reference TRBV28 and TRBJ1-3): DVKVTQSSRYLVKRTGEKVFLECVQDMDHENMFWYRQDPGLGLRLIYFSYDVKMKEKGDIPEGYSVSREKKERFSLILESASTNQTSMYLCASSAITGITGNTIYFGEGSWLTVV.